The entry below describes one TCR beta chain. No cognate antigen has been identified for it. No base quality information exists; no much larger clone differs at one position. The record originates from a study of cytomegalovirus exposure and HLA in healthy donors (dated by TCRdb to the late 2010s). Context from the whole study: A later analysis indicated that the roughly 120 validation repertoires were generated on the platform also employed for the roughly 720 repertoires of the first cohort. The study was designed to test whether signatures of past pathogen exposure could be identified by cataloging public T cell receptors. The study combined high-throughput TCR immunosequencing, statistical association of individual TCRs with disease status, and machine learning to predict cytomegalovirus infection status. In addition to the first cohort of 666 subjects, a separate validation cohort of 120 different subjects was used. The research as a whole found: Of the cluster scores, around 95% were above 0 in a later analysis, which found that TCRs clustered in the first cohort also tended to co-occur in the approximately 120 validation repertoires. According to the authors, the approach could potentially be generalized to other disease states and immunological phenotypes. While some public TCRs were present in many individuals, most TCR sequences turned up only very rarely across donors. Cytomegalovirus status was reported to be diagnosed by the classifier with high specificity and sensitivity in both the original and validation cohorts. In vitro tests confirmed that three of the cytomegalovirus-associated TCR beta chains recognize cytomegalovirus antigens. A total of about 180 TCR beta chains were listed by the study as associated with cytomegalovirus. All 120 or so repertoires were used to score co-occurrence in the validation cohort in a later analysis, because that analysis had no HLA typing for the cohort.

Donors formed part of the validation cohort, which comprised some 120 subjects and was distinct from the first cohort of under 750 subjects. The germline V gene specifies SGHRS as CDR1 and YFSETQ as CDR2. The germline ends are 15 bases apart after V is trimmed by 1 base and J by 4 bases. Its CDR3 holds 16 amino acids, cysteine through phenylalanine. The retained sequence is limited to the CDR3, 48 bases, with the frame set at the first base. Library generation was performed with the immunoSEQ multiplex PCR assay. Concerning the study's data processing: A statistical classification framework was developed to diagnose cytomegalovirus status using the catalog of TCR beta chain sequences. What TCRdb holds here is the immuneACCESS table cut down to in-frame rearrangements. Part of the clones is not present; checked against another copy, under half of the missing clones reflect an unresolved V gene, and the others are unexplained. V and J calls and clone size are those listed in that table; D and trimming were worked out from the DNA. A total of 200,000 or so clones appear in this sample, around nine tenths of them only once. The ten largest clones capture 1% to 1.2% of the sample.

The sequence came from a young woman in good health and CMV-seronegative. The specimen was PBMCs. The V gene is TRBV5-1 and the J gene is TRBJ2-1; the D gene assignment is ambiguous. The sequenced DNA is TGCGCCAGCAGCTTGAAGTTTCCAGGTCAATACAATGAGCAGTTCTTC. This encodes CASSLKFPGQYNEQFF.